This passage covers 28 T cell receptor beta chains from one sample sequenced in a study of blood T cell repertoires in COVID-19. Clones were sequenced by immunoSEQ multiplex PCR, and TCRdb holds only the in-frame ones, with some missing. This sample has approximately 69,000 clones, with nearly 90% found just once. The specimen sequenced was peripheral blood. The receptors stem from a man in his fifties with acute or convalescent COVID-19.

The rearrangement links TRBV11-2 to TRBJ2-7; 8 bases align to TRBD2. V was clipped by 4 bases and J by 1 base; unmatched bases: 6. CDR1 is SGHAT and CDR2 is FQNNGV in the germline V gene. The CDR3 totals 15 residues. Written as DNA, the CDR3 is TGTGCCAGCAGCTGGTCAAGCGGGAGTTCCTACGAGCAGTACTTC. Amino acids: CASSWSSGSSYEQYF.

CDR3 in DNA: TGTGCCACCAGCAGAGCACAGGGGACCTACGAGCAGTACTTC. Amino acid sequence: CATSRAQGTYEQYF. The chain carries TRBV15 and TRBJ2-7, with 7 bases fitting TRBD1. The V gene end was trimmed by 1 base and the J gene end by 2 bases; junction bases not matched to a gene: 2. The CDR3 is 14 residues long. Germline V gene sequence: CDR1 LNHNV, CDR2 YYDKDF (reference sequence).

The DNA of the CDR3 is TGTGCCAGCAGCTTAGAGACTAGCCTCAATGAGCAGTTCTTC. Amino acids: CASSLETSLNEQFF. The gene calls are TRBV7-9 and TRBJ2-1; TRBD2 matches 7 bases. The CDR3 runs to 14 residues. Looked up from germline, CDR1 is SEHNR and CDR2 is FQNEAQ (reference sequence). V shed 1 base, J shed 6 bases, and the junction held 3 bases outside the gene matches.

J is TRBJ1-6 and V is TRBV19, with D hard to call. Germline values: CDR1 LNHDA, CDR2 SQIVND (reference sequence). V shed 7 bases and J shed 6 bases, with 19 bases lying between them. The CDR3 length is 16 residues. CDR3 nucleotides: TGTGCCAGTACCGAGGGAGGCGGACGGACTAATTCACCCCTCCACTTT. This translates into CASTEGGGRTNSPLHF.

This clone has a handful of counts. The chain has TRBV11-2 and TRBJ1-2; 9 nucleotides match TRBD1. The CDR3 covers 17 residues. V gave up 4 bases and J gave up 7 bases; unmatched junction bases: 16. CDR1 is SGHAT, CDR2 FQNNGV, per germline. CDR3 nucleotides: TGTGCCAGCAGCTCATGGCCGGGACAGGGATCCTCTGGTGGCTACACCTTC. Encoded protein: CASSSWPGQGSSGGYTF.

CDR3: CASAGGGGYTF. The CDR3 nucleotides read TGTGCCAGCGCAGGGGGAGGTGGCTACACCTTC. The chain is built from TRBV12-3 or TRBV12-4 and TRBJ1-2; TRBD1 aligns across 7 bases. CDR3 length equals 11 residues. With V trimmed by 8 bases and J by 7 bases, 4 bases remained unmatched.

This chain links TRBV6-1 with TRBJ2-3; 8 nucleotides agree with TRBD2. From germline, CDR1 is MNHNS and CDR2 SASEGT. J was trimmed by 3 bases and V by 4 bases; bases with no gene match: 21. This CDR3 contains 20 residues. CDR3 protein: CASSVGLQYSRGRSTDTQYF. The CDR3 DNA follows: TGTGCCAGCAGTGTAGGTCTCCAATATTCCCGCGGGAGGTCTACAGATACGCAGTATTTT.

V gene TRBV19 combines with J gene TRBJ1-4, with 7 bases matching TRBD1. V was clipped by 6 bases and J by 3 bases; unmatched bases: 4. The germline CDR1 and CDR2 sequences are LNHDA and SQIVND (reference sequence). The CDR3 sequence is 14 residues long. This CDR3 is CASSYRGPNEKLFF. The CDR3 DNA reads TGTGCCAGTAGCTACAGGGGTCCTAATGAAAAACTGTTTTTT.

Regarding this clone: Other nucleotide sequences in the sample specify the same CDR3. The CDR3 sequence is CATSDLGGGTDTQYF. The CDR3 DNA reads TGTGCCACCAGTGATCTTGGAGGGGGCACAGATACGCAGTATTTT. This sequence joins TRBV24-1 and TRBJ2-3; perhaps TRBD2 as D (6 bases). V dropped 3 bases and J dropped 1 base, with 10 bases sitting between them. The CDR3 is 15 residues long. Germline V gives CDR1 KGHDR, CDR2 SFDVKD.

The chain uses TRBV15 and TRBJ1-3, with unresolved D. This CDR3 spans 16 amino acids. Germline V gives CDR1 LNHNV, CDR2 YYDKDF (reference sequence). V dropped 0 bases and J dropped 0 bases, with 9 bases sitting between them. CDR3 residues: CATSRDGRVSGNTIYF. For the CDR3, the DNA is TGTGCCACCAGCAGAGATGGCCGGGTCTCTGGAAACACCATATATTTT.

V and J are TRBV5-1 and TRBJ2-2; D possibly corresponds to TRBD1 (5 bases). Per the germline V gene, CDR1 is SGHRS and CDR2 is YFSETQ. V lost 4 bases and J 4 bases, leaving 14 bases between the germline ends. The CDR3 length is 15 residues. In DNA, the CDR3 is TGCGCCAGCAGCCCACAAGGGGCAAGCACCGGGGAGCTGTTTTTT. Translation: CASSPQGASTGELFF.

The chain combines TRBV4-1 with TRBJ1-5; D gene uncertain. The CDR3 runs 15 residues. V dropped 0 bases and J dropped 2 bases, with 8 bases sitting between them. The germline CDR1 and CDR2 sequences are MGHRA and YSYEKL. CDR3 nucleotide sequence: TGCGCCAGCAGCCAAGATCATCGGGGCAATCAGCCCCAGCATTTT. This encodes CASSQDHRGNQPQHF.

V and J are TRBV19 and TRBJ2-3, with 7 bases that match TRBD1. Trimming cost V 5 bases and J 0 bases; bases outside gene matches: 5. CDR3 length equals 15 residues. The germline V gene encodes CDR1 LNHDA and CDR2 SQIVND (reference sequence). Here the CDR3 reads CASSLGGLSTDTQYF. CDR3 bases: TGTGCCAGTAGTTTAGGGGGCCTTAGCACAGATACGCAGTATTTT.

This chain uses TRBV6-5 with TRBJ1-1; possibly TRBD1 for D (5 bases). Germline-derived CDR1 and CDR2 are MNHEY and SVGAGI. CDR3 length: 13 residues. Trimming took 6 bases from V and 5 from J, leaving 13 bases between them. The CDR3 is CASRRGRGTEAFF. The DNA for the CDR3 is TGTGCCAGCAGAAGGGGCCGGGGGACTGAAGCTTTCTTT.

V gene TRBV19 combines with J gene TRBJ2-2; D is perhaps TRBD1 (6 bases). The germline V gene has CDR1 LNHDA and CDR2 SQIVND (reference sequence). Trimming cost V 5 bases and J 1 base, with 23 bases left between them. The CDR3 runs 19 residues. CDR3 amino acids: CASSPSTKITGLNTGELFF. The DNA for the CDR3 is TGTGCCAGTAGTCCTAGCACCAAAATTACAGGGCTGAACACCGGGGAGCTGTTTTTT.

V usage is TRBV7-8 and J usage is TRBJ2-2; 7 nucleotides line up with TRBD2. The CDR3 consists of 15 residues. Germline V lookup: CDR1 SGHVS, CDR2 FQNEAQ. V shed 3 bases and J 0 bases; nucleotides not matched to a gene: 1. CDR3 DNA sequence: TGTGCCAGCAGCTTCGGACTAGCGAACACCGGGGAGCTGTTTTTT. It specifies CASSFGLANTGELFF.

This chain links TRBV27 with TRBJ2-1, with D uncertain. The V gene's germline CDR1 is MNHEY and CDR2 SMNVEV (reference sequence). There are 16 residues in the CDR3. Between the trimmed V and J ends, which lost 5 bases and 2 bases, there was a span of 16 bases. The CDR3 protein is CASSPNLVHPYNEQFF. As DNA, the CDR3 is TGTGCCAGCAGTCCCAATCTAGTGCATCCCTACAATGAGCAGTTCTTC.

The rearrangement uses TRBV5-1 and TRBJ2-7; the D is unclear. V lost 0 bases and J lost 0, with 16 bases in between. The CDR3 sequence is 17 residues long. Per germline, CDR1 SGHRS and CDR2 YFSETQ. CDR3 in DNA: TGCGCCAGCAGCTTGGAACTGGCTCCGGGTAGCTCCTACGAGCAGTACTTC. This sequence encodes CASSLELAPGSSYEQYF.

This clone appeared once. The chain employs TRBV30 and TRBJ2-5; 8 nucleotides line up with TRBD2. Trimming took 4 bases from V and 4 from J; bases not matched to a gene: 5. The CDR3 is made up of 13 amino acids. Germline assignment: CDR1 GTSNPN and CDR2 SVGIG (reference sequence). The CDR3 here is CAWNRGGPETQYF. In DNA, the CDR3 is TGTGCCTGGAACCGGGGGGGGCCAGAGACCCAGTACTTC.

For the CDR3, the DNA is TGTGCCAGCAGTGAAACATCAGGGGACTACGAGCAGTACTTC. Translated: CASSETSGDYEQYF. The chain links TRBV6-1 to TRBJ2-7; tentatively, D is TRBD1 (6 bases). Per germline, CDR1 MNHNS and CDR2 SASEGT. Trimming shortened V by 2 bases and J by 3 bases, and 11 bases separated the two germline ends. This CDR3 is built from 14 residues.

This clone was counted between two and nine times. The chain combines TRBV7-9 with TRBJ2-3; D perhaps matches TRBD2 (7 bases). CDR1 and CDR2 (germline): SEHNR, FQNEAQ (reference sequence). Trimming took 10 bases from V and 4 from J, leaving 18 bases between them. CDR3 length: 14 residues. The CDR3 DNA reads as TGTGCCACCTACCGGTCGGGGGGCGCAGATACGCAGTATTTT. It is translated as CATYRSGGADTQYF.

This chain uses TRBV18 with TRBJ1-6, with TRBD1 as a possible D gene (5 bases). Germline CDR1 KGHSH, CDR2 LQKENI. Trimming pared 6 bases from V and 9 bases from J, leaving 21 bases between. The CDR3 sequence is 16 residues long. The CDR3 coding sequence is TGTGCCAGCTCCTCGGGATTACCGAACGGGGGTTCACCCCTCCACTTT. Amino acids: CASSSGLPNGGSPLHF.

This rearrangement joins TRBV15 to TRBJ2-1; TRBD1 might be the D (7 bases). The length of the CDR3 is 15 residues. Trimming took 1 base from V and 7 from J, leaving 14 bases between them. CDR1 LNHNV and CDR2 YYDKDF come from the germline V gene (reference sequence). CDR3 sequence: CATSRGDSGRNEQFF. Here the CDR3 DNA reads TGTGCCACCAGCAGAGGGGACAGTGGGAGGAATGAGCAGTTCTTC.

The chain combines TRBV30 with TRBJ1-6, with 11 bases lining up with TRBD1. Germline-derived CDR1 and CDR2 are GTSNPN and SVGIG (reference sequence). This CDR3 has 17 amino acids. The V and J ends lost 2 bases and 8 bases, in that order; junction bases with no gene match: 11. The CDR3 nucleotides are TGTGCCTGGAGTCGATCGCTTACGGGACAGGGGGATTCACCCCTCCACTTT. Translating it yields CAWSRSLTGQGDSPLHF.

In its sample, this clone was seen once. The J gene is TRBJ1-2, the V gene TRBV6-1; 12 nucleotides line up with TRBD1. This CDR3 is built from 17 residues. The trim removed 0 bases at V and 4 bases at J, leaving 6 bases unmatched. Per the germline V gene, CDR1 is MNHNS and CDR2 is SASEGT. The CDR3 loop is CASSEAYGTGGSYGYTF. The CDR3 bases are TGTGCCAGCAGTGAAGCGTACGGGACAGGGGGCAGCTATGGCTACACCTTC.

The chain combines TRBV7-9 with TRBJ2-3, with a tentative D call TRBD2 (6 bases). CDR1 SEHNR and CDR2 FQNEAQ come from the germline V gene (reference sequence). V lost 3 bases to trimming and J lost 2 bases, with 9 bases between them. The CDR3 is 14 residues long. The CDR3 nucleotides read TGTGCCAGCAGCTTGGGGGGAACCACAGATACGCAGTATTTT. Translated: CASSLGGTTDTQYF.

This clone was seen more than once but under ten times. V usage is TRBV21-1 and J usage is TRBJ1-5; the DNA was not used to check the table's D call, TRBD1. TRBV21-1 is marked as a pseudogene. This CDR3 has 12 amino acids. DNA of the CDR3: TGTGCCAGCAGCAAAGGGGGCCAGCCCCAGCATTTT. Translated, it gives CASSKGGQPQHF.

The V and J genes are TRBV18 and TRBJ2-7; 7 nucleotides agree with TRBD2. With V trimmed by 3 bases and J by 4 bases, 9 bases remained unmatched. The CDR3 covers 15 residues. Per germline, CDR1 KGHSH and CDR2 LQKENI. CDR3 in amino acids: CASSPPAGVLYEQYF. The CDR3 DNA sequence: TGTGCCAGCTCACCCCCTGCGGGAGTACTATACGAGCAGTACTTC.